This passage covers 24 T cell receptor beta chains from one sample sequenced in a study of CD8 T cells in ankylosing spondylitis. Findings and limits, study-wide: About 8 highly homologous variants made up a TCR beta motif that seemed to typify ankylosing spondylitis blood.

No antigen has been assigned to these receptors. TCRdb reprocessed the 5' RACE reads via MiXCR and lists one record per CDR3 protein. The sample shows 200,000 to 250,000 distinct CDR3 sequences, 7% to 8% of them seen only once. Sample: blood, either unsorted or a sorted T cell fraction (not recorded which). These receptors were collected from a male donor with ankylosing spondylitis.

The sample holds many counts of this clonotype. The chain joins TRBV27 to TRBJ1-4; the match to TRBD1 covers 10 bases. The germline CDR1 and CDR2 sequences are MNHEY and SMNVEV (reference sequence). Trimming took 5 bases from V and 7 from J; bases not matched to a gene: 4. The length of the CDR3 is 14 residues. The CDR3 bases are TGTGCCAGCAGTCGGGACAGGGGAGTTGAAAAACTGTTTTTT. It translates to CASSRDRGVEKLFF.

This clonotype was observed many times. The J gene is TRBJ1-2, the V gene TRBV7-2; tentative D call: TRBD1 (6 bases). Germline V gene data show CDR1 as SGHTA and CDR2 as FQGNSA. There are 16 residues in the CDR3. The germline V and J ends were trimmed by 2 bases and 4 bases, with 17 bases remaining between them. The CDR3 DNA is TGTGCCAGCAGCTTATCCCAGGGGCTGTTGGTCTATGGCTACACCTTC. It yields the protein CASSLSQGLLVYGYTF. Variable domain in full (rest from reference TRBV7-2 and TRBJ1-2): GAGVSQSPSNKVTEKGKDVELRCDPISGHTALYWYRQSLGQGLEFLIYFQGNSAPDKSGLPSDRFSAERTGGSVSTLTIQRTQQEDSAVYLCASSLSQGLLVYGYTFGSGTRLTVV.

V gene TRBV4-3 combines with J gene TRBJ2-3; TRBD2 agrees at 10 bases. V was pared by 0 bases and J by 4 bases, with 13 bases of the junction left unmatched. From germline, CDR1 is LGHNA and CDR2 YSLEER. The CDR3 is made up of 19 amino acids. CDR3 coding DNA: TGCGCCAGCAGCCAAGACCCCGCTAGCGGGAGTAGCGGGGCAGATACGCAGTATTTT. Amino acids: CASSQDPASGSSGADTQYF.

This clonotype was found many times. V gene TRBV5-5 combines with J gene TRBJ2-1, with D perhaps TRBD2 (6 bases). The length of the CDR3 is 16 residues. V shed 4 bases and J shed 9 bases, with 23 bases lying between them. Per the germline V gene, CDR1 is SGHKS and CDR2 is YYEKEE (reference sequence). The CDR3 bases are TGTGCCAGCAGCGAATGGCGACCGGGACTGATGGGTGAGCAGTTCTTC. Its translation is CASSEWRPGLMGEQFF.

This clonotype has ten or more counts. The rearrangement joins TRBV11-2 to TRBJ2-3, with TRBD1 matching 7 bases. The ends lost 5 bases at V and 0 bases at J; junction bases unmatched: 14. This CDR3 spans 18 amino acids. CDR1 and CDR2 from the germline V gene are SGHAT and FQNNGV. The CDR3 reads CASSLLTAWDSSTDTQYF. CDR3 bases: TGTGCCAGCAGCCTCCTGACCGCCTGGGACAGTAGCACAGATACGCAGTATTTT.

In this sample, this clonotype turned up many times. The chain is built from TRBV20-1 and TRBJ2-2, with 8 bases identical to TRBD1. CDR3 length equals 15 residues. Germline trimming cut 3 bases from V and 3 bases from J; bases unmatched to any gene: 6. Germline V gene data show CDR1 as DFQATT and CDR2 as SNEGSKA (reference sequence). CDR3 region: CSARVGTGYTGELFF. CDR3 DNA: TGCAGTGCTAGGGTAGGGACAGGCTACACCGGGGAGCTGTTTTTT.

This clonotype was seen ten or more times. Here the CDR3 reads CASSWRGRSSYEQYF. CDR3 nucleotides: TGTGCCAGCAGTTGGCGGGGGCGCAGCTCCTACGAGCAGTACTTC. V usage is TRBV12-3 or TRBV12-4 and J usage is TRBJ2-7, with D possibly TRBD2 on 7 matching bases. This CDR3 comprises 15 residues. With 4 bases removed from V and 0 bases from J, the gap between germline ends came to 13 bases.

The V and J genes are TRBV19 and TRBJ2-4; the match to TRBD1 covers 9 bases. The CDR3 sequence is 18 residues long. Unmatched junction bases numbered 13, after V lost 5 bases and J lost 2 bases. The germline gives CDR1 LNHDA, CDR2 SQIVND (reference sequence). The CDR3 coding sequence is TGTGCCAGTAGTCGGATCCGGGGGACAGGGCTTTCCAAAAACATTCAGTACTTC. Residues: CASSRIRGTGLSKNIQYF.

This clonotype was counted many times. The V call is TRBV28, the J call TRBJ2-3; no definite D call. This CDR3 has 14 amino acids. The ends were cut back, 3 bases at V and 2 bases at J, with 9 bases in the middle. Germline V CDR1 and CDR2: MDHEN, SYDVKM. Here the CDR3 DNA reads TGTGCCAGCAGTTTGGAGCGTCCCACAGATACGCAGTATTTT. This sequence encodes CASSLERPTDTQYF.

This clonotype was found many times. This sequence joins TRBV6-2 or TRBV6-3 and TRBJ2-1; 12 bases line up with TRBD2. Trimming cost V 2 bases and J 6 bases; bases outside gene matches: 8. CDR3 length equals 17 residues. Germline V gene lookup returns CDR1 MNHEY and CDR2 SVGEGT. The CDR3 is CASSYNPGLAGTNEQFF. DNA for the CDR3: TGTGCCAGCAGTTACAACCCCGGACTAGCGGGGACCAATGAGCAGTTCTTC.

Ten or more counts support this clonotype. The chain links TRBV7-8 to TRBJ2-3, with D hard to call. The CDR3 length is 16 residues. V was trimmed by 5 bases and J by 0 bases, leaving 15 bases between them. Germline values: CDR1 SGHVS, CDR2 FQNEAQ. The CDR3 protein is CASSPPFQLSTDTQYF. The DNA for the CDR3 is TGTGCCAGCAGCCCCCCTTTTCAGCTGAGCACAGATACGCAGTATTTT.

In this sample, this clonotype turned up many times. The chain carries TRBV9 and TRBJ2-7, with 7 nucleotides matching TRBD1. The germline V gene encodes CDR1 SGDLS and CDR2 YYNGEE. The CDR3 loop spans 14 amino acids. V gave up 0 bases and J gave up 2 bases; unmatched junction bases: 2. For the CDR3, the DNA is TGTGCCAGCAGCGTAGGGGACAGACCCTACGAGCAGTACTTC. Translating gives CASSVGDRPYEQYF.

This sequence joins TRBV3-1 and TRBJ2-2; unclear D gene. The CDR3 is 16 amino acids. Deletions cut 4 bases from V and 7 bases from J, with 19 bases between. CDR1 and CDR2 (germline): LGHDT, YNNKEL (reference sequence). For the CDR3, the DNA is TGTGCCAGCAGCCCCCGGGCAGGCAGCGACATCGGGGAGCTGTTTTTT. It is translated as CASSPRAGSDIGELFF.

The V call is TRBV5-5, the J call TRBJ1-5; perhaps TRBD1 as D (6 bases). The CDR3 is 15 residues long. Trimming cost V 0 bases and J 5 bases, with 12 bases left between them. Per the germline V gene, CDR1 is SGHKS and CDR2 is YYEKEE (reference sequence). CDR3 in amino acids: CASSLGGRGYQPQHF. As DNA, the CDR3 is TGTGCCAGCAGCTTGGGGGGCAGGGGTTATCAGCCCCAGCATTTT.

In this sample, this clonotype turned up many times. The CDR3 DNA follows: TGTGCCAGCAGCTCCTATCCCGGGACTAGCGGTGGGACAGATACGCAGTATTTT. It yields the protein CASSSYPGTSGGTDTQYF. The V call is TRBV11-3, the J call TRBJ2-3, with TRBD2 identical over 11 bases. Trimming cost V 4 bases and J 3 bases; bases outside gene matches: 12. The CDR3 covers 18 residues. The germline V gene encodes CDR1 SGHNT and CDR2 YENEEA.

This clonotype turned up a few times. The rearrangement links TRBV6-2 or TRBV6-3 to TRBJ1-1; D gene unclear. The CDR3 extends over 14 amino acids. The germline V and J ends were trimmed by 5 bases and 0 bases, with 10 bases remaining between them. Germline CDR1 reads MNHEY; CDR2 reads SVGEGT. This chain's CDR3 is CASSKTIMNTEAFF. The CDR3 DNA reads TGTGCCAGCAGTAAGACAATCATGAACACTGAAGCTTTCTTT.

Many counts were recorded for this clonotype. This sequence joins TRBV6-1 and TRBJ1-6; 7 bases are a match to TRBD1. The CDR3 has 14 amino acids. V lost 3 bases and J lost 4; bases outside the gene matches: 0. Germline CDR1 reads MNHNS; CDR2 reads SASEGT. As DNA, the CDR3 is TGTGCCAGCAGTGAGACAGGGTATAATTCACCCCTCCACTTT. As protein: CASSETGYNSPLHF.

V and J are TRBV28 and TRBJ2-7; D possibly matches TRBD1 or TRBD2 (5 bases each). V dropped 3 bases and J dropped 1 base, with 16 bases sitting between them. There are 16 residues in the CDR3. CDR1 and CDR2 (germline): MDHEN, SYDVKM. For the CDR3, the DNA is TGTGCCAGCAGTTTGGTGGGGACCTACGAATCCTACGAGCAGTACTTC. Protein sequence: CASSLVGTYESYEQYF.

This clonotype has ten or more counts. The chain carries TRBV27 and TRBJ2-7; 9 bases match TRBD1. Looked up from germline, CDR1 is MNHEY and CDR2 is SMNVEV (reference sequence). The CDR3 contains 14 residues. V gave up 5 bases and J gave up 5 bases; unmatched junction bases: 7. The CDR3 bases are TGTGCCAGCAGTGCCGGGACAGGGAGAAACGAGCAGTACTTC. Protein: CASSAGTGRNEQYF.

The V gene is TRBV12-3 or TRBV12-4, the J gene TRBJ2-3, with 8 bases aligning to TRBD1. The CDR3 runs to 13 residues. The ends lost 6 bases at V and 8 bases at J; junction bases unmatched: 7. CDR3 sequence: CASSLTQGATQYF. In DNA form, the CDR3 reads TGTGCCAGCAGCCTCACTCAGGGGGCTACGCAGTATTTT.

This clonotype has ten or more counts. V and J are TRBV4-1 and TRBJ2-1; D is unclear. Trimming stripped 5 bases from V and 0 bases from J, with 17 bases between. The CDR3 extends over 17 amino acids. CDR1 and CDR2 from the germline V gene are MGHRA and YSYEKL. CDR3 DNA sequence: TGCGCCAGCAGCATCCATTCCGGGCCTTACTCCTACAATGAGCAGTTCTTC. Its protein product is CASSIHSGPYSYNEQFF.

This clonotype has ten or more counts. The chain joins TRBV7-9 to TRBJ1-6, with D maybe TRBD1 (5 bases). The CDR3 runs 14 residues. Germline CDR1 and CDR2: SEHNR and FQNEAQ (reference sequence). Deletions cut 5 bases from V and 3 bases from J, with 8 bases between. The CDR3 loop is CASSQGFYNSPLHF. CDR3 bases: TGTGCCAGCAGCCAGGGATTCTATAATTCACCCCTCCACTTT.

This clonotype came up many times. The V and J genes are TRBV9 and TRBJ2-7; 11 bases line up with TRBD1. V was clipped by 0 bases and J by 7 bases; unmatched bases: 3. Germline V gene data show CDR1 as SGDLS and CDR2 as YYNGEE. The CDR3 length is 14 residues. The CDR3 spells CASSVDGTGGEQYF. As DNA, the CDR3 is TGTGCCAGCAGCGTAGATGGGACAGGGGGGGAGCAGTACTTC.

As concerns this clonotype: Since a much larger clone is just one base distant, this may be a read error. This chain connects TRBV29-1 to TRBJ1-2; no clear D gene. V was shortened by 7 bases and J by 2 bases, with 14 bases between the two germline ends. The CDR3 is made up of 13 amino acids. CDR1 and CDR2 (germline): SQVTM, ANQGSEA. The CDR3 nucleotides are TGCAGCGCTCCATCCGAGGAGAACTATGGCTACACCTTC. Protein sequence: CSAPSEENYGYTF.